The text below deals with one T cell receptor beta chain. The table came from immunoSEQ multiplex PCR; TCRdb's copy has only in-frame clones and leaves some out. The sample includes more than 25,000 clones, approximately 83% of them seen just once. The sample comes from a study of blood T cell repertoires in COVID-19. Study summary: The origin of the acute and convalescent COVID-19 samples was the United States, Italy and Spain. PBMCs, B-cell-depleted T cells, or T cells provided the cDNA or gDNA that made up the material.

Germline assignment: CDR1 SGHTA and CDR2 FQGNSA. Trimming removed 5 bases at V and 10 bases at J, with 11 bases between. The CDR3 sequence is 12 residues long. In Seattle, patients joined the study during active infection and were tracked longitudinally. Sequenced input: peripheral blood. The J gene is TRBJ1-4, the V gene TRBV7-2, with unresolved D. The receptor was isolated from a woman older than 75 with COVID-19, enrolled during active disease. DNA of the CDR3: TGTGCCAGCAGCGAGAGTTACGGAAAACTGTTTTTT. The encoded protein is CASSESYGKLFF.